This T cell receptor (beta chain) originates from a study of human T cells and chemical hapten exposure. Study-wide context: The study enrolled mostly female patients with alopecia areata, totalis or universalis. Overall study results and limits: Versus controls, significantly more large CDR3 similarity clusters arose from expanded TCRs.

The V gene end was trimmed by 2 bases and the J gene end by 0 bases; junction bases not matched to a gene: 2. The germline gives CDR1 MNHEY, CDR2 SVGEGT. The CDR3 consists of 16 residues. Time point in this sample: pre-sensitization, week 0. The treatment: therapeutic diphenylcyclopropenone sensitization with weekly scalp DPC. As to this clonotype: The antigen remains undetermined.

TCRdb analysed the RACE reads with MiXCR anew, one entry per CDR3 protein. The sample lists fewer than 60,000 distinct CDR3 sequences; around 10% were seen once. This clonotype originated in a woman between 40 and 50 years old with alopecia areata. Some clones in this sample may be carry-over from other donors' samples. V gene TRBV6-2 or TRBV6-3 combines with J gene TRBJ2-1, with 9 bases matching TRBD1. Sample: whole blood, taken in connection with sensitization to the hapten diphenylcyclopropenone (DPC). CDR3: CASSYPQGASYNEQFF. CDR3 bases: TGTGCCAGCAGTTACCCACAGGGGGCCTCCTACAATGAGCAGTTCTTC.